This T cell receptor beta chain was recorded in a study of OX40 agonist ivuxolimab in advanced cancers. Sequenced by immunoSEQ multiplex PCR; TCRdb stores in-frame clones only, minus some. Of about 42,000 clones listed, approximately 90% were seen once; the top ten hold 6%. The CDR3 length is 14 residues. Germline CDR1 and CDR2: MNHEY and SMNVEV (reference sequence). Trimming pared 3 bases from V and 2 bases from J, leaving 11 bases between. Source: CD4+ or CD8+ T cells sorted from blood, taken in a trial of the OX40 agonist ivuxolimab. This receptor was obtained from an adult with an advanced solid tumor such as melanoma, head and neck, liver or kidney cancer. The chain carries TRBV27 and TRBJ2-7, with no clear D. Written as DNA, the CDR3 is TGTGCCAGCAGTTTTAAAGGCGGAACCTACGAGCAGTACTTC. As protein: CASSFKGGTYEQYF.